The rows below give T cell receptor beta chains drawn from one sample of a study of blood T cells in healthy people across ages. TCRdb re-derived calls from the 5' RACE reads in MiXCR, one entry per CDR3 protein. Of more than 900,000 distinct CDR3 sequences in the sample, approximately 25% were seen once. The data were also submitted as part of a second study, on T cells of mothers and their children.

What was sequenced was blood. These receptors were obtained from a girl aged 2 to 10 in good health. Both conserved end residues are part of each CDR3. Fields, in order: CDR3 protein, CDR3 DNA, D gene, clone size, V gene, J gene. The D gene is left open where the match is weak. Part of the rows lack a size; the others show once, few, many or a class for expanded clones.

cdr3_aa: CASSQEGSFTDTQYF
cdr3_nt: TGTGCCAGCAGTCAGGAGGGTTCCTTCACAGATACGCAGTATTTT
d_call: -
clone_size: -
v_call: TRBV2
j_call: TRBJ2-3

cdr3_aa: CASSGDRTSYEQYF
cdr3_nt: TGTGCCAGCAGTGGGGACAGGACCTCCTACGAGCAGTACTTC
d_call: TRBD1
clone_size: -
v_call: TRBV6-5
j_call: TRBJ2-7

cdr3_aa: CATAGGVSYNEQFF
cdr3_nt: TGTGCCACCGCCGGGGGGGTGTCCTACAATGAGCAGTTCTTC
d_call: TRBD2
clone_size: -
v_call: TRBV28
j_call: TRBJ2-1

cdr3_aa: CASSLLLEGSNYGYTF
cdr3_nt: TGTGCCAGCAGCTTACTCTTAGAGGGCTCTAACTATGGCTACACCTTC
d_call: -
clone_size: -
v_call: TRBV7-9
j_call: TRBJ1-2

cdr3_aa: CASSLMGGAQETQYF
cdr3_nt: TGTGCCAGCAGTTTAATGGGGGGAGCACAAGAGACCCAGTACTTC
d_call: -
clone_size: few
v_call: TRBV12-3/TRBV12-4
j_call: TRBJ2-5

cdr3_aa: CSVFSGRLGEQYF
cdr3_nt: TGCAGCGTTTTTAGCGGGAGGCTCGGCGAGCAGTACTTC
d_call: TRBD2
clone_size: -
v_call: TRBV29-1
j_call: TRBJ2-7

cdr3_aa: CSAQGGLAGNTIYF
cdr3_nt: TGCAGTGCCCAAGGGGGTCTTGCTGGAAACACCATATATTTT
d_call: -
clone_size: -
v_call: TRBV20-1
j_call: TRBJ1-3

cdr3_aa: CSASPGMSYEQYF
cdr3_nt: TGCAGTGCTAGCCCGGGCATGTCCTACGAGCAGTACTTC
d_call: -
clone_size: once
v_call: TRBV20-1
j_call: TRBJ2-7

cdr3_aa: CASSEDWASYEQYF
cdr3_nt: TGTGCCAGCAGTGAAGATTGGGCTTCCTACGAGCAGTACTTC
d_call: -
clone_size: few
v_call: TRBV6-1
j_call: TRBJ2-7

cdr3_aa: CASSLLTGDRGWYEQYF
cdr3_nt: TGCGCCAGCAGTCTGCTGACAGGAGACAGGGGCTGGTACGAGCAGTACTTC
d_call: TRBD1
clone_size: -
v_call: TRBV4-1
j_call: TRBJ2-7

cdr3_aa: CASGDQGPYEQYF
cdr3_nt: TGTGCCAGCGGGGACCAGGGTCCCTACGAGCAGTACTTC
d_call: -
clone_size: few
v_call: TRBV28
j_call: TRBJ2-7

cdr3_aa: CASGLGGRETQYF
cdr3_nt: TGTGCCAGCGGCTTAGGAGGTCGGGAGACCCAGTACTTC
d_call: -
clone_size: -
v_call: TRBV13
j_call: TRBJ2-5

cdr3_aa: CASSLEVTPRVGWEQYF
cdr3_nt: TGTGCCAGCAGCTTAGAGGTGACCCCCAGGGTAGGATGGGAGCAGTACTTC
d_call: -
clone_size: few
v_call: TRBV7-8
j_call: TRBJ2-7

cdr3_aa: CASSLPEEGLDRLANTDTQYF
cdr3_nt: TGTGCCAGCAGCTTGCCGGAGGAGGGACTAGATCGTCTCGCCAACACAGATACGCAGTATTTT
d_call: TRBD2
clone_size: -
v_call: TRBV11-2
j_call: TRBJ2-3

cdr3_aa: CASSQVGGSLAKNIQYF
cdr3_nt: TGCGCCAGCAGCCAAGTGGGGGGGTCCCTAGCCAAAAACATTCAGTACTTC
d_call: TRBD2
clone_size: once
v_call: TRBV4-1
j_call: TRBJ2-4

cdr3_aa: CASSRLGGPYNEQFF
cdr3_nt: TGTGCCAGTAGCAGATTGGGGGGCCCCTACAATGAGCAGTTCTTC
d_call: -
clone_size: -
v_call: TRBV19
j_call: TRBJ2-1

cdr3_aa: CASSGHLAKNIQYF
cdr3_nt: TGTGCCAGCAGTGGGCATCTAGCCAAAAACATTCAGTACTTC
d_call: -
clone_size: -
v_call: TRBV2
j_call: TRBJ2-4

cdr3_aa: CASSLGVGFENQPQHF
cdr3_nt: TGTGCCAGCAGCCTAGGTGTGGGATTCGAGAATCAGCCCCAGCATTTT
d_call: -
clone_size: few
v_call: TRBV7-2
j_call: TRBJ1-5

cdr3_aa: CATSRDRQEAQNIQYF
cdr3_nt: TGTGCCACCAGCAGAGATCGCCAAGAGGCCCAAAACATTCAGTACTTC
d_call: -
clone_size: -
v_call: TRBV15
j_call: TRBJ2-4

cdr3_aa: CATSRAFQGNLGEQYF
cdr3_nt: TGTGCCACCAGCAGAGCGTTTCAGGGCAACCTTGGTGAGCAGTACTTC
d_call: -
clone_size: few
v_call: TRBV15
j_call: TRBJ2-7

cdr3_aa: CASSPSSGGIYGYTF
cdr3_nt: TGTGCCAGCAGCCCAAGTAGCGGGGGGATCTATGGCTACACCTTC
d_call: -
clone_size: -
v_call: TRBV7-9
j_call: TRBJ1-2

cdr3_aa: CASSYTLTINTEAFF
cdr3_nt: TGTGCCAGCAGTTACACCCTGACAATCAACACTGAAGCTTTCTTT
d_call: -
clone_size: -
v_call: TRBV28
j_call: TRBJ1-1

cdr3_aa: CASSPPPDVPSTDTQYF
cdr3_nt: TGTGCCAGCAGCCCACCACCCGATGTTCCTAGCACAGATACGCAGTATTTT
d_call: -
clone_size: -
v_call: TRBV9
j_call: TRBJ2-3

cdr3_aa: CDSFRGGESLEQYF
cdr3_nt: TGTGACAGTTTTCGGGGAGGGGAATCGCTCGAGCAGTACTTC
d_call: TRBD2
clone_size: -
v_call: TRBV28
j_call: TRBJ2-7

cdr3_aa: CSARQTDSQLAYEQYF
cdr3_nt: TGCAGTGCTAGACAAACGGACAGTCAACTCGCCTACGAGCAGTACTTC
d_call: -
clone_size: -
v_call: TRBV20-1
j_call: TRBJ2-7

cdr3_aa: CSVENGVGQPQHF
cdr3_nt: TGCAGCGTTGAAAATGGAGTGGGTCAGCCCCAGCATTTT
d_call: -
clone_size: -
v_call: TRBV29-1
j_call: TRBJ1-5

cdr3_aa: CASSQVRNGYTF
cdr3_nt: TGTGCCAGCAGCCAAGTGAGGAATGGCTACACCTTC
d_call: -
clone_size: few
v_call: TRBV3-1
j_call: TRBJ1-2

cdr3_aa: CASSPTSGGQETQYF
cdr3_nt: TGTGCCAGCTCACCTACTAGCGGGGGCCAAGAGACCCAGTACTTC
d_call: TRBD2
clone_size: many
v_call: TRBV7-9
j_call: TRBJ2-5

cdr3_aa: CATSDPGTPLGKTQYF
cdr3_nt: TGTGCCACCAGTGACCCCGGGACACCCCTCGGGAAGACCCAGTACTTC
d_call: -
clone_size: -
v_call: TRBV24-1
j_call: TRBJ2-5

cdr3_aa: CASSYGQGSDTQYF
cdr3_nt: TGCGCCAGCAGCTATGGACAGGGTTCGGATACGCAGTATTTT
d_call: TRBD1
clone_size: -
v_call: TRBV5-1
j_call: TRBJ2-3

cdr3_aa: CASSPRDLLGTQYF
cdr3_nt: TGTGCCAGCAGCCCGAGGGACCTCCTCGGGACCCAGTACTTC
d_call: -
clone_size: few
v_call: TRBV7-6
j_call: TRBJ2-5

cdr3_aa: CASSLGQSEASF
cdr3_nt: TGCGCCAGCAGCTTGGGGCAGAGTGAAGCTTCCTTT
d_call: -
clone_size: few
v_call: TRBV5-1
j_call: TRBJ1-1

cdr3_aa: CASSPLRSQETQYF
cdr3_nt: TGTGCCAGCAGTCCGTTGCGGAGCCAAGAGACCCAGTACTTC
d_call: -
clone_size: -
v_call: TRBV12-3/TRBV12-4
j_call: TRBJ2-5

cdr3_aa: CASSELGGEPHEQFF
cdr3_nt: TGTGCCAGCAGTGAATTAGGCGGGGAGCCGCATGAGCAGTTCTTC
d_call: -
clone_size: few
v_call: TRBV25-1
j_call: TRBJ2-1

cdr3_aa: CSASSGESTDTQYF
cdr3_nt: TGCAGTGCTAGTAGCGGGGAAAGCACAGATACGCAGTATTTT
d_call: TRBD2
clone_size: few
v_call: TRBV20-1
j_call: TRBJ2-3

cdr3_aa: CASSYIEGQYGYTF
cdr3_nt: TGTGCCAGCAGTTATATCGAAGGGCAGTATGGCTACACCTTC
d_call: -
clone_size: few
v_call: TRBV6-6
j_call: TRBJ1-2

cdr3_aa: CASSSGGAGEQYF
cdr3_nt: TGTGCCAGCAGTTCAGGGGGCGCGGGCGAGCAGTACTTC
d_call: TRBD1
clone_size: -
v_call: TRBV13
j_call: TRBJ2-7

cdr3_aa: CASSWSIGWNEQFF
cdr3_nt: TGTGCCAGCAGTTGGAGTATTGGGTGGAATGAGCAGTTCTTC
d_call: -
clone_size: few
v_call: TRBV12-3/TRBV12-4
j_call: TRBJ2-1

cdr3_aa: CASSLTERDTEAFF
cdr3_nt: TGTGCCAGCAGTTTGACGGAAAGAGACACTGAAGCTTTCTTT
d_call: -
clone_size: -
v_call: TRBV6-5
j_call: TRBJ1-1

cdr3_aa: CATRLGGPNEQFF
cdr3_nt: TGTGCCACCCGACTCGGGGGGCCAAATGAGCAGTTCTTC
d_call: -
clone_size: few
v_call: TRBV12-3/TRBV12-4
j_call: TRBJ2-1

cdr3_aa: CASSPVRQPYNEQFF
cdr3_nt: TGTGCCAGCAGCCCCGTTCGCCAACCCTACAATGAGCAGTTCTTC
d_call: -
clone_size: -
v_call: TRBV11-1
j_call: TRBJ2-1

cdr3_aa: CSVEASQETQYF
cdr3_nt: TGCAGCGTTGAAGCTAGCCAAGAGACCCAGTACTTC
d_call: -
clone_size: few
v_call: TRBV29-1
j_call: TRBJ2-5

cdr3_aa: CATSRTWSYNEQFF
cdr3_nt: TGTGCCACCAGCAGGACATGGAGTTACAATGAGCAGTTCTTC
d_call: -
clone_size: -
v_call: TRBV15
j_call: TRBJ2-1

cdr3_aa: CASSSGENTEAFF
cdr3_nt: TGTGCCAGCAGTTCAGGGGAAAACACTGAAGCTTTCTTT
d_call: -
clone_size: few
v_call: TRBV5-1
j_call: TRBJ1-1

cdr3_aa: CACSSEDQETQYF
cdr3_nt: TGTGCCTGTTCCTCGGAGGACCAAGAGACCCAGTACTTC
d_call: -
clone_size: -
v_call: TRBV7-9
j_call: TRBJ2-5

cdr3_aa: CASSGGVLGQETQYF
cdr3_nt: TGTGCCAGCAGCGGAGGGGTTTTGGGCCAGGAGACCCAGTACTTC
d_call: -
clone_size: few
v_call: TRBV7-9
j_call: TRBJ2-5

cdr3_aa: CASSPGIYQETQYF
cdr3_nt: TGTGCCAGCTCCCCCGGGATATACCAAGAGACCCAGTACTTC
d_call: -
clone_size: few
v_call: TRBV18
j_call: TRBJ2-5

cdr3_aa: CASSQEAGLGANSPLHF
cdr3_nt: TGTGCCAGCAGCCAAGAGGCAGGGTTGGGGGCAAATTCACCCCTCCACTTT
d_call: -
clone_size: many
v_call: TRBV3-1
j_call: TRBJ1-6

cdr3_aa: CASRLWGEGNQPQHF
cdr3_nt: TGTGCCAGCAGACTATGGGGCGAGGGCAATCAGCCCCAGCATTTT
d_call: -
clone_size: few
v_call: TRBV6-2/TRBV6-3
j_call: TRBJ1-5